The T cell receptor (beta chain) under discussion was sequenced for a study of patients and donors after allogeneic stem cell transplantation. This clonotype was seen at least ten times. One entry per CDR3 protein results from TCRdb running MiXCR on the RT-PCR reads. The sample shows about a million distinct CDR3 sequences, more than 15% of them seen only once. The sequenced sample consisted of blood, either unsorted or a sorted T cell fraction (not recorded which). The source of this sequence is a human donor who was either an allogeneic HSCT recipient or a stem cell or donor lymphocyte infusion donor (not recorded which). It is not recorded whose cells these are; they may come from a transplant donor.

CDR3 in DNA: TGTGCCAGCAGTTTAGCGGGACAGGGGTACTCACCCCTCCACTTT. This codes for CASSLAGQGYSPLHF. J is TRBJ1-6 and V is TRBV12-3 or TRBV12-4, with 10 bases aligning to TRBD1. This CDR3 contains 15 residues. With V trimmed by 0 bases and J by 10 bases, 3 bases remained unmatched.